Each of the 14 T cell receptor beta chains below was sequenced from the same sample in a study of identifying expanded T cells in peripheral blood. Only in-frame clones appear in the TCRdb table, and some are missing; sequencing was by immunoSEQ multiplex PCR. This table has 120,000 or so clones, 84% appearing once. Sequencing used blood. The receptors here all came from a person aged 18-69 years in good health.

The gene calls are TRBV6-4 and TRBJ2-3; 8 nucleotides align to TRBD2. The CDR3 spans 13 residues. Germline assignment: CDR1 MRHNA and CDR2 SNTAGT. V lost 4 bases and J lost 6; bases outside the gene matches: 3. The CDR3 protein is CASSAGGPDTQYF. In DNA, the CDR3 is TGTGCCAGCAGTGCGGGGGGGCCCGATACGCAGTATTTT.

This chain links TRBV30 with TRBJ1-2; D might be TRBD1 (5 bases). The CDR3 loop spans 15 amino acids. Trimming left V 0 bases short and J 6 bases short, with 17 bases between. Germline values: CDR1 GTSNPN, CDR2 SVGIG (reference sequence). The CDR3 nucleotides are TGTGCCTGGAGTGTAACCCCTTTGGGGGGAGATGGCTACACCTTC. Its translation: CAWSVTPLGGDGYTF. Complete variable domain (other parts from reference TRBV30 and TRBJ1-2): SQTIHQWPATLVQPVGSPLSLECTVEGTSNPNLYWYRQAAGRGLQLLFYSVGIGQISSEVPQNLSASRPQDRQFILSSKKLLLSDSGFYLCAWSVTPLGGDGYTFGSGTRLTVV.

The chain is built from TRBV5-5 and TRBJ1-2, with 8 bases that match TRBD1. CDR1 is SGHKS, CDR2 YYEKEE, per germline (reference sequence). The junction had 10 bases not matched to a gene; V was cut back by 5 bases and J by 4 bases. CDR3 length equals 15 residues. The CDR3 protein is CASSSDRGEAYGYTF. The CDR3 DNA sequence: TGTGCCAGCAGTTCCGACAGGGGAGAGGCCTATGGCTACACCTTC.

The gene calls are TRBV29-1 and TRBJ1-1; no definite D call. The CDR3 is 13 amino acids. Germline CDR1 and CDR2: SQVTM and ANQGSEA. V was trimmed by 8 bases and J by 4 bases, leaving 17 bases between them. CDR3 DNA sequence: TGCAGCTTACGACTTGTCGGGTTCACTGAAGCTTTCTTT. Protein product: CSLRLVGFTEAFF.

The V call is TRBV9, the J call TRBJ1-3, with D unresolved. V lost 0 bases and J lost 5, with 21 bases in between. The germline gives CDR1 SGDLS, CDR2 YYNGEE. The CDR3 has 18 residues. The CDR3 reads CASSVALLDGSFRNTIYF. Here the CDR3 DNA reads TGTGCCAGCAGCGTAGCTCTACTCGACGGAAGTTTCAGAAACACCATATATTTT.

The chain combines TRBV7-8 with TRBJ2-2; D remains unclear. From germline, CDR1 is SGHVS and CDR2 FQNEAQ. Trimming took 2 bases from V and 0 from J, leaving 10 bases between them. The CDR3 spans 16 residues. CDR3 sequence reads: CASSLRSSANTGELFF. The CDR3 coding sequence is TGTGCCAGCAGCTTAAGATCATCAGCGAACACCGGGGAGCTGTTTTTT.

This clone was seen a handful of times. The gene calls are TRBV5-1 and TRBJ1-1; D uncertain. V lost 0 bases and J 1 base, leaving 13 bases between the germline ends. Germline V gene data show CDR1 as SGHRS and CDR2 as YFSETQ. This CDR3 is 16 amino acids long. The CDR3 sequence: CASSLGPGSTNTEAFF. CDR3 nucleotides: TGCGCCAGCAGCTTGGGTCCAGGATCGACGAACACTGAAGCTTTCTTT.

V and J are TRBV6-5 and TRBJ2-3; 10 bases line up with TRBD2. J lost 5 bases, V lost 7 bases, and 9 bases had no gene match. In germline, CDR1 is MNHEY, CDR2 SVGAGI. CDR3 length equals 15 residues. The CDR3 DNA follows: TGTGCCAGCAAAGTAAGCGGGGGGGCCGGAGATACGCAGTATTTT. It yields the protein CASKVSGGAGDTQYF.

This clone was recorded many times. V is TRBV10-3 and J is TRBJ1-2, with 9 bases identical to TRBD1. V lost 6 bases, J lost 8 bases, and 4 bases stayed unmatched. Per germline, CDR1 ENHRY and CDR2 SYGVKD. The CDR3 is 12 amino acids. The CDR3 bases are TGTGCCATCAGCGAGGACAGGGGAGGCTACACCTTC. This sequence encodes CAISEDRGGYTF.

The chain is built from TRBV6-1 and TRBJ1-3; D uncertain. Germline V gives CDR1 MNHNS, CDR2 SASEGT. This CDR3 spans 13 amino acids. V shed 8 bases and J shed 4 bases, with 12 bases lying between them. The DNA for the CDR3 is TGTGCCAGCGCCCAAGGCGCCGGAAACACCATATATTTT. This gives the protein CASAQGAGNTIYF.

The chain joins TRBV2 to TRBJ2-5; no firm D call. The length of the CDR3 is 12 residues. CDR1 and CDR2 (germline): SNHLY, FYNNEI. Trimming removed 2 bases at V and 4 bases at J, with 5 bases between. This CDR3 is CASSERAETQYF. The DNA for the CDR3 is TGTGCCAGCAGTGAACGTGCAGAGACCCAGTACTTC.

The chain links TRBV18 to TRBJ2-7, with 8 nucleotides matching TRBD1. V gave up 4 bases and J gave up 2 bases; unmatched junction bases: 4. The germline V gene has CDR1 KGHSH and CDR2 LQKENI. The CDR3 consists of 14 residues. The CDR3 DNA sequence: TGTGCCAGCTCACTGGGACAGGCCACCTACGAGCAGTACTTC. Translating it yields CASSLGQATYEQYF.

The V gene is TRBV5-1, the J gene TRBJ1-4; D not resolved. The CDR3 extends over 16 amino acids. Germline CDR1 SGHRS, CDR2 YFSETQ. The V end lost 6 bases, the J end lost 8 bases, and 23 bases lay between the germline ends. The DNA of the CDR3 is TGCGCCAGCACCCTGAATGGTGGCAGGATGGGGGAAAAACTGTTTTTT. Translating gives CASTLNGGRMGEKLFF.

The V gene is TRBV6-1, the J gene TRBJ1-2; possible D gene TRBD1, 5 bases. V shed 6 bases and J shed 2 bases, with 19 bases lying between them. Germline assignment: CDR1 MNHNS and CDR2 SASEGT. The CDR3 length is 16 residues. The CDR3: CASRELGVSGNYGYTF. The CDR3 DNA reads TGTGCCAGCAGAGAACTAGGTGTCTCAGGGAACTATGGCTACACCTTC.